A single sample is the source of the 10 T cell receptor beta chains below, sequenced in a study of identifying expanded T cells in peripheral blood. Sequencing used immunoSEQ multiplex PCR; TCRdb keeps in-frame clones, though not all of them. The table records about 80,000 clones, around nine tenths of them present only once. The specimen sequenced was blood. Source of these receptors: a person aged 18-70 years in good health.

CDR3 in amino acids: CASSVGGHQETQYF. The CDR3, as DNA: TGTGCCAGCAGTGTCGGGGGGCATCAAGAGACCCAGTACTTC. V gene TRBV7-9 combines with J gene TRBJ2-5; the D gene is possibly TRBD2 (7 bases). The length of the CDR3 is 14 residues. V was clipped by 6 bases and J by 2 bases, with 13 bases between them. In germline, CDR1 is SEHNR, CDR2 FQNEAQ (reference sequence).

This clone was picked up a small number of times. This chain joins TRBV6-5 and TRBJ2-7; D gene unclear. The germline gives CDR1 MNHEY, CDR2 SVGAGI. With 5 bases removed from V and 0 bases from J, the gap between germline ends came to 11 bases. The CDR3 covers 14 residues. The CDR3 DNA reads TGTGCCAGCAGTCGCGACCCTAGCTCCTACGAGCAGTACTTC. It is translated as CASSRDPSSYEQYF.

The V call is TRBV29-1, the J call TRBJ2-2; 8 positions agree with TRBD1. CDR1 SQVTM and CDR2 ANQGSEA come from the germline V gene. The CDR3 runs 12 residues. Trimming cost V 7 bases and J 5 bases; bases outside gene matches: 3. The DNA for the CDR3 is TGCAGCGCCGACAGGGGAACCGGGGAGCTGTTTTTT. Its protein is CSADRGTGELFF.

The chain combines TRBV25-1 with TRBJ1-3; D call uncertain. Germline loops: CDR1 MGHDK, CDR2 SYGVNS. The CDR3 is 11 amino acids. V lost 7 bases and J 8 bases, leaving 9 bases between the germline ends. The CDR3 DNA reads TGTGCCAGCACTTTCGGAGACACCATATATTTT. Encoded protein: CASTFGDTIYF.

CDR3 region: CASSEAPAPGRRGSYSYEQYF. The CDR3 coding sequence is TGTGCCAGCAGTGAAGCGCCTGCCCCGGGACGTCGGGGTTCCTACTCCTACGAGCAGTACTTC. The chain couples TRBV2 to TRBJ2-7; either TRBD1 or TRBD2 may supply D (5 bases each). CDR1 SNHLY and CDR2 FYNNEI come from the germline V gene. Trimming took 0 bases from V and 0 from J, leaving 27 bases between them. This CDR3 has 21 residues.

The chain links TRBV7-2 to TRBJ1-5; D unresolved. This CDR3 has 13 amino acids. The germline V gene encodes CDR1 SGHTA and CDR2 FQGNSA. Trimming cost V 5 bases and J 10 bases, with 15 bases left between them. CDR3 DNA sequence: TGTGCCAGCAGCCAAAACGGCGGGGAACCCCAGCATTTT. Translation gives CASSQNGGEPQHF.

This chain joins TRBV6-5 and TRBJ1-4; weak D call: TRBD1 (5 bases). The CDR3 covers 13 residues. Germline V CDR1 and CDR2: MNHEY, SVGAGI. Trimming shortened V by 4 bases and J by 6 bases, and 9 bases separated the two germline ends. The CDR3 loop is CASSSDSYEKLFF. In DNA, the CDR3 is TGTGCCAGCAGTTCCGACAGTTATGAAAAACTGTTTTTT.

J is TRBJ1-2 and V is TRBV4-1, with D hard to call. There are 14 residues in the CDR3. Trimming pared 0 bases from V and 9 bases from J, leaving 14 bases between. Germline V gene sequence: CDR1 MGHRA, CDR2 YSYEKL. CDR3 DNA: TGCGCCAGCAGCCAAGATTGGGTTTCGGATAGCTACACCTTC. It is translated as CASSQDWVSDSYTF.

The genes are TRBV2 and TRBJ1-2; a weak D match, TRBD1 (6 bases). V lost 5 bases to trimming and J lost 4 bases, with 20 bases between them. Per the germline V gene, CDR1 is SNHLY and CDR2 is FYNNEI. This CDR3 spans 16 amino acids. The DNA of the CDR3 is TGTGCCAGCAGTCAAGGGGGGACCGCATTTTTCTATGGCTACACCTTC. This sequence encodes CASSQGGTAFFYGYTF. The entire variable domain, with the rest obtained from reference TRBV2 and TRBJ1-2, is as follows: EPEVTQTPSHQVTQMGQEVILRCVPISNHLYFYWYRQILGQKVEFLVSFYNNEISEKSEIFDDQFSVERPDGSNFTLKIRSTKLEDSAMYFCASSQGGTAFFYGYTFGSGTRLTVV.

This rearrangement joins TRBV15 to TRBJ1-3; 9 bases map to TRBD1. J lost 2 bases, V lost 0 bases, and 8 bases had no gene match. The germline CDR1 and CDR2 sequences are LNHNV and YYDKDF (reference sequence). The CDR3 loop spans 18 amino acids. The CDR3 DNA is TGTGCCACCAGCAGAGAACTAGGGAACAGGGGGCCTGGAAACACCATATATTTT. Its translation is CATSRELGNRGPGNTIYF.